This passage covers 20 T cell receptor beta chains from one sample sequenced in a study of cytotoxic CD8 clonotypes in ibrutinib-treated CLL. Libraries were prepared by immunoSEQ multiplex PCR; TCRdb keeps only in-frame clonotypes and omits some of them. The sample holds nearly 300,000 clones, about 72% seen once. Sequenced here: PBMCs, sampled at disease progression, from a patient treated with ibrutinib. Receptors originate from a human donor with chronic lymphocytic leukemia.

This chain links TRBV4-1 with TRBJ1-5, with D perhaps matching TRBD1 (6 bases). Per the germline V gene, CDR1 is MGHRA and CDR2 is YSYEKL. This CDR3 is 21 amino acids long. Trimming cost V 1 base and J 6 bases, with 31 bases left between them. CDR3 protein: CASSQVVHLGKKQGVGQPQHF. Written as DNA, the CDR3 is TGCGCCAGCAGCCAAGTTGTTCACCTTGGAAAAAAACAGGGTGTAGGTCAGCCCCAGCATTTT.

CDR3 residues: CARSSRLAGNYEQYF. In DNA, the CDR3 is TGTGCCAGAAGCTCGAGACTAGCGGGAAATTACGAGCAGTACTTC. This sequence joins TRBV5-3 and TRBJ2-7; 11 positions agree with TRBD2. TRBV5-3 carries the ORF label, with uncertain function. Unmatched junction bases numbered 6, after V lost 3 bases and J lost 4 bases. The CDR3 spans 15 residues.

J is TRBJ2-1 and V is TRBV9; 7 positions agree with TRBD1. CDR3 length: 15 residues. Germline V CDR1 and CDR2: SGDLS, YYNGEE. The V and J ends lost 7 bases and 7 bases, in that order; junction bases with no gene match: 14. The CDR3 coding sequence is TGTGCCAGCGGAGCAGGGGGATGGGTGTGGAATGAGCAGTTCTTC. Translation: CASGAGGWVWNEQFF.

The V call is TRBV6-1, the J call TRBJ1-1; D unclear. Germline CDR1 and CDR2: MNHNS and SASEGT. The V end lost 7 bases, the J end lost 1 base, and 10 bases lay between the germline ends. The CDR3 has 13 amino acids. CDR3 bases: TGTGCCAGCACCTTTGGTCCGAACACTGAAGCTTTCTTT. Protein product: CASTFGPNTEAFF.

The J gene is TRBJ2-7, the V gene TRBV2; D unclear. V was pared by 4 bases and J by 8 bases, with 6 bases between. Germline CDR1 SNHLY, CDR2 FYNNEI. The CDR3 is 10 amino acids. CDR3 sequence (DNA): TGTGCCAGCAGTGGGGGTAAGCAGTACTTC. It encodes CASSGGKQYF. Full variable domain (remainder filled in from reference TRBV2 and TRBJ2-7): EPEVTQTPSHQVTQMGQEVILRCVPISNHLYFYWYRQILGQKVEFLVSFYNNEISEKSEIFDDQFSVERPDGSNFTLKIRSTKLEDSAMYFCASSGGKQYFGPGTRLTVT.

The chain is built from TRBV18 and TRBJ1-1; D perhaps matches TRBD1 (5 bases). This CDR3 spans 18 amino acids. CDR1 is KGHSH and CDR2 is LQKENI in the germline V gene. The V end lost 2 bases, the J end lost 1 base, and 20 bases lay between the germline ends. The CDR3 DNA is TGTGCCAGCTCACCATTCGGAGGGGTGGTTGTCCGGAACACTGAAGCTTTCTTT. It codes for CASSPFGGVVVRNTEAFF.

CDR3 DNA: TGTGCCAGCAGTTTTTTTGTTACAGATTTTGGTGAGACCCAGTACTTC. It translates to CASSFFVTDFGETQYF. The V gene is TRBV28, the J gene TRBJ2-5; D ambiguous. The CDR3 is 16 amino acids. CDR1 and CDR2 (germline): MDHEN, SYDVKM. Trimming cost V 3 bases and J 5 bases, with 19 bases left between them.

This clone showed up just a few times. V gene TRBV11-2 combines with J gene TRBJ2-7; no definite D call. The CDR3 is 11 residues long. Trimming cost V 0 bases and J 7 bases, with 4 bases left between them. Germline values: CDR1 SGHAT, CDR2 FQNNGV. The CDR3 region is CASSLEREQYF. The CDR3 DNA is TGTGCCAGCAGCTTAGAGCGAGAGCAGTACTTC.

The chain is built from TRBV15 and TRBJ2-7; weak D call: TRBD2 (6 bases). Germline assignment: CDR1 LNHNV and CDR2 YYDKDF (reference sequence). Trimming took off 4 bases at V and 3 bases at J, with 16 bases between the two ends. This CDR3 is built from 15 residues. CDR3 in DNA: TGTGCCACCAGCACCCAGCGGGCAGCGGTCTACGAGCAGTACTTC. This gives the protein CATSTQRAAVYEQYF.

The chain joins TRBV18 to TRBJ2-3, with D uncertain. Germline V lookup: CDR1 KGHSH, CDR2 LQKENI. V was cut by 3 bases and J by 1 base, with 17 bases left in between. This CDR3 contains 17 residues. The CDR3: CASSPLERFQGTDTQYF. The CDR3 DNA reads TGTGCCAGCTCACCCCTCGAAAGATTTCAGGGCACAGATACGCAGTATTTT.

The rearrangement joins TRBV7-9 to TRBJ2-7; D gene unclear. V was cut by 1 base and J by 6 bases, with 10 bases left in between. The CDR3 is 13 residues long. Germline-derived CDR1 and CDR2 are SEHNR and FQNEAQ (reference sequence). The CDR3 is CASSLEIMGEQYF. CDR3 bases: TGTGCCAGCAGCTTAGAAATTATGGGCGAGCAGTACTTC.

The chain couples TRBV28 to TRBJ1-5; the D gene is possibly TRBD1 (5 bases). Germline loops: CDR1 MDHEN, CDR2 SYDVKM. The length of the CDR3 is 15 residues. The germline V and J ends were trimmed by 6 bases and 3 bases, with 15 bases remaining between them. The CDR3 loop reads CASRFGSGPNQPQHF. The CDR3, as DNA: TGTGCCAGCAGGTTCGGATCAGGGCCCAATCAGCCCCAGCATTTT.

This clone turned up a few times. The V and J genes are TRBV4-1 and TRBJ2-3; TRBD2 aligns across 10 bases. In germline, CDR1 is MGHRA, CDR2 YSYEKL. This CDR3 spans 15 amino acids. The junction had 8 bases not matched to a gene; V was cut back by 4 bases and J by 7 bases. This CDR3 is CASSPRAGGGYTQYF. CDR3 sequence (DNA): TGCGCCAGCAGCCCTAGAGCGGGAGGGGGGTATACGCAGTATTTT.

This chain connects TRBV7-3 to TRBJ2-3; a weak D match, TRBD2 (5 bases). The CDR3 sequence is 14 residues long. The V and J ends lost 0 bases and 4 bases respectively, with 8 bases between them. Germline lookup yields CDR1 SGHTA and CDR2 FQGTGA. The CDR3 sequence: CASSLTYGADTQYF. In DNA form, the CDR3 reads TGTGCCAGCAGCTTAACGTACGGGGCAGATACGCAGTATTTT.

This clone occurred once. This rearrangement joins TRBV29-1 to TRBJ2-7, with D possibly being TRBD2 (6 bases). From germline, CDR1 is SQVTM and CDR2 ANQGSEA. The length of the CDR3 is 12 residues. V lost 4 bases and J 5 bases, leaving 12 bases between the germline ends. The CDR3 DNA sequence: TGCAGCGTTGCGGGGAGGTTCCACGAGCAGTACTTC. Its protein is CSVAGRFHEQYF.

The chain links TRBV19 to TRBJ2-7; weak D call: TRBD2 (5 bases). V was shortened by 5 bases and J by 0 bases, with 11 bases between the two germline ends. CDR1 is LNHDA and CDR2 is SQIVND in the germline V gene (reference sequence). This CDR3 is 14 amino acids long. As DNA, the CDR3 is TGTGCCAGTAGTTTAAGGACTGGCTCCTACGAGCAGTACTTC. Protein sequence: CASSLRTGSYEQYF.

The chain joins TRBV14 to TRBJ2-3; weak D call: TRBD1 (7 bases). The CDR3 is 14 amino acids. Germline assignment: CDR1 SGHDN and CDR2 FVKESK. Trimming took 1 base from V and 6 from J, leaving 11 bases between them. CDR3 amino acids: CASSQVAGGDTQYF. DNA of the CDR3: TGTGCCAGCAGCCAAGTTGCAGGGGGGGATACGCAGTATTTT.

The chain recombines TRBV10-3 with TRBJ1-6; D is uncertain. The CDR3 has 12 residues. Germline assignment: CDR1 ENHRY and CDR2 SYGVKD. Trimming took off 6 bases at V and 0 bases at J, with 0 bases between the two ends. CDR3 loop: CAISSYNSPLHF. In nucleotides, the CDR3 is TGTGCCATCAGCTCCTATAATTCACCCCTCCACTTT.

This clone was counted a single time. The chain links TRBV30 to TRBJ1-2; perhaps TRBD1 as D (5 bases). The V gene's germline CDR1 is GTSNPN and CDR2 SVGIG (reference sequence). CDR3 size: 15 residues. The V end was cut by 4 bases, the J end by 2 bases, with 17 bases between. The CDR3 coding sequence is TGTGCCTGGACCCAAGGGCGGGACTTCAACTATGGCTACACCTTC. Protein product: CAWTQGRDFNYGYTF.

The CDR3 region is CASSLYPRARAYEQYF. For the CDR3, the DNA is TGTGCCAGCAGCTTATATCCCAGGGCCCGAGCCTACGAGCAGTACTTC. V and J are TRBV7-7 and TRBJ2-7, with D possibly being TRBD1 (5 bases). From germline, CDR1 is SSHAT and CDR2 FNYEAQ (reference sequence). Trimming pared 2 bases from V and 2 bases from J, leaving 16 bases between. This CDR3 has 16 residues.